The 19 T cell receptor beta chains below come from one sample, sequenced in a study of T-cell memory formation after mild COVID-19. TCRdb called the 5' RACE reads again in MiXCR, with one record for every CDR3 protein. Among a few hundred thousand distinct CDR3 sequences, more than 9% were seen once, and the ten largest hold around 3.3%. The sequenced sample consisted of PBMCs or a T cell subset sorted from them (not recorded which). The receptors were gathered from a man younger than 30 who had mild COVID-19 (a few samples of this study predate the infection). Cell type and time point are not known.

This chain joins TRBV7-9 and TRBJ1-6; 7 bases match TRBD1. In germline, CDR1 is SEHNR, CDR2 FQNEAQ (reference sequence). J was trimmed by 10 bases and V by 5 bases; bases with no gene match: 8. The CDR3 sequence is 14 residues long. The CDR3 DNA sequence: TGTGCCAGCAGCCGTACAGGGGATGGGTCACCCCTCCACTTT. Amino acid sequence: CASSRTGDGSPLHF. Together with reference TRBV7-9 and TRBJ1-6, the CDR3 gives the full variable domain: DTGVSQNPRHKITKRGQNVTFRCDPISEHNRLYWYRQTLGQGPEFLTYFQNEAQLEKSRLLSDRFSAERPKGSFSTLEIQRTEQGDSAMYLCASSRTGDGSPLHFGNGTRLTVT.

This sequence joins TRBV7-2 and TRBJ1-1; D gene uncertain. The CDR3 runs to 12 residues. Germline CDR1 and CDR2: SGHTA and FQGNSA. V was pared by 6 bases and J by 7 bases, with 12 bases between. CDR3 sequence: CASRRNRGEAFF. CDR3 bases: TGTGCCAGCAGAAGGAATCGAGGTGAAGCTTTCTTT.

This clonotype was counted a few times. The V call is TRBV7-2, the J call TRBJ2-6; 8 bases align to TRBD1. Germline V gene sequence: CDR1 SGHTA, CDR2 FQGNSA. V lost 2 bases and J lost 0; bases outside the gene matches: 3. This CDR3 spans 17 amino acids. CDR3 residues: CASSLQGATSGANVLTF. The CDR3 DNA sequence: TGTGCCAGCAGCTTACAGGGGGCCACCTCTGGGGCCAACGTCCTGACTTTC.

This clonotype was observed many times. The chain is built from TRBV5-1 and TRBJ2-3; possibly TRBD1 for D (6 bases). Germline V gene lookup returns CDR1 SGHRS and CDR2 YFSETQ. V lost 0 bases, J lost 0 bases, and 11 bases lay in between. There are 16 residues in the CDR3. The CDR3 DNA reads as TGCGCCAGCAGCTTGGAAACAGGGTCAAGCACAGATACGCAGTATTTT. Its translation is CASSLETGSSTDTQYF. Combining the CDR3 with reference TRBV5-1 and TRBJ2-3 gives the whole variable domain KAGVTQTPRYLIKTRGQQVTLSCSPISGHRSVSWYQQTPGQGLQFLFEYFSETQRNKGNFPGRFSGRQFSNSRSEMNVSTLELGDSALYLCASSLETGSSTDTQYFGPGTRLTVL.

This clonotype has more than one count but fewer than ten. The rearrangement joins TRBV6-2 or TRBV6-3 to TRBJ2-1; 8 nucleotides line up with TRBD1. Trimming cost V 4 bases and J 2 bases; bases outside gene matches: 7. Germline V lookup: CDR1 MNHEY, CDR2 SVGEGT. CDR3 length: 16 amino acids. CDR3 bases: TGTGCCAGCAGTTTATTCAGGGGGCTCCCCTACAATGAGCAGTTCTTC. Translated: CASSLFRGLPYNEQFF.

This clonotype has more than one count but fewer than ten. DNA of the CDR3: TGCGCCAGCAGCCGCCGGTACAGGGCAGAGCTCACTGAAGCTTTCTTT. Translated: CASSRRYRAELTEAFF. The chain carries TRBV4-3 and TRBJ1-1; D might be TRBD1 (6 bases). The CDR3 runs to 16 residues. The germline V and J ends were trimmed by 4 bases and 4 bases, with 19 bases remaining between them. Germline CDR1 reads LGHNA; CDR2 reads YSLEER.

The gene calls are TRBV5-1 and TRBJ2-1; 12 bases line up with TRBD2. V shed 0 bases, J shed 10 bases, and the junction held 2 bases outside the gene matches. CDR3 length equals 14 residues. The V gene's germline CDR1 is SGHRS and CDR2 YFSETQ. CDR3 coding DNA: TGCGCCAGCAGCTTGGCTAGCGGGGGGGCCGAGCAGTTCTTC. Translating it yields CASSLASGGAEQFF.

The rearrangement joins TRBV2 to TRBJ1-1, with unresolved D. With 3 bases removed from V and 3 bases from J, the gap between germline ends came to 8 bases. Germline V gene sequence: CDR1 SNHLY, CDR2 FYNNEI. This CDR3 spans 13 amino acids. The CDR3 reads CASSERRYTEAFF. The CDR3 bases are TGTGCCAGCAGTGAGAGGAGGTACACTGAAGCTTTCTTT.

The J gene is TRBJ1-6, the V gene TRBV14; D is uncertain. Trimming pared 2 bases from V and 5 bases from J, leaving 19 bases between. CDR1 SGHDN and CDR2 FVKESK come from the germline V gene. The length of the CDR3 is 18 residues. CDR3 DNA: TGTGCCAGCAGCCAAAGGTTCGACCTTTTTAAGGATAATTCACCCCTCCACTTT. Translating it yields CASSQRFDLFKDNSPLHF.

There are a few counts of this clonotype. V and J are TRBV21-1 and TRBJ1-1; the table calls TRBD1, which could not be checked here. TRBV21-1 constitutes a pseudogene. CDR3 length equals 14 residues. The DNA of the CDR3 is TGTGCCAGCAGCCTACGGGGGCTGGGCACTGAAGCTTTCTTT. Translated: CASSLRGLGTEAFF.

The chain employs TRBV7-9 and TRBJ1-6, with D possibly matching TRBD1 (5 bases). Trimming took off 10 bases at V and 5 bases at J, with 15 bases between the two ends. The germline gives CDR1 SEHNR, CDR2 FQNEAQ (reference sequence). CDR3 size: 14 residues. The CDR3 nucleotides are TGTGCCATTAACCCCAGGGAAAATAATTCACCCCTCCACTTT. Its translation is CAINPRENNSPLHF.

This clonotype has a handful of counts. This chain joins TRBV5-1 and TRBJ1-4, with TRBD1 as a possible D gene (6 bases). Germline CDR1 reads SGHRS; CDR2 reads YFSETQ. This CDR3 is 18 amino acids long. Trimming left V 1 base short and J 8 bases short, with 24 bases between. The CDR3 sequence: CASSLYRDTRHSGEKLFF. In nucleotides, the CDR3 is TGCGCCAGCAGCTTGTATCGGGACACGAGACACTCCGGGGAAAAACTGTTTTTT.

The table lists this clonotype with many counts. CDR3: CASSGRGRGEQFF. CDR3 bases: TGTGCCAGCAGCGGCAGGGGGCGAGGTGAGCAGTTCTTC. This sequence joins TRBV3-2 and TRBJ2-1; TRBD1 is the table's D call, not checked against the DNA. TRBV3-2 has pseudogene status. The CDR3 consists of 13 residues.

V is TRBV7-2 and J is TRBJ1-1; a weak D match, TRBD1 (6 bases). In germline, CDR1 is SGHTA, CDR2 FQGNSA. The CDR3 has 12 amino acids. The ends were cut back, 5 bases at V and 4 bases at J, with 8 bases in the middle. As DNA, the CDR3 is TGTGCCAGCAGCCAGGGGTTCACTGAAGCTTTCTTT. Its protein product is CASSQGFTEAFF. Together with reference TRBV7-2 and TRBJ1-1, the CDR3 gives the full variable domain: GAGVSQSPSNKVTEKGKDVELRCDPISGHTALYWYRQSLGQGLEFLIYFQGNSAPDKSGLPSDRFSAERTGGSVSTLTIQRTQQEDSAVYLCASSQGFTEAFFGQGTRLTVV.

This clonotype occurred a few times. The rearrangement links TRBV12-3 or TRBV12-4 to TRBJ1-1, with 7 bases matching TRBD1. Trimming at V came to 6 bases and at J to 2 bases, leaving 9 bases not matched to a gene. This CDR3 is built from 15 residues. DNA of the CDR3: TGTGCCAGCAGCTCCTCCCGACAGGGAAACACTGAAGCTTTCTTT. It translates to CASSSSRQGNTEAFF.

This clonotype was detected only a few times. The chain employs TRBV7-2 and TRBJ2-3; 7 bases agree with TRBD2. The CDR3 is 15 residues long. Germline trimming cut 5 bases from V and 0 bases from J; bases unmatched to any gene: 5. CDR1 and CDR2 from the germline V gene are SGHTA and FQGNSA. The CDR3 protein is CASSPGTTSTDTQYF. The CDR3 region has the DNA TGTGCCAGCAGCCCCGGGACTACCAGCACAGATACGCAGTATTTT.

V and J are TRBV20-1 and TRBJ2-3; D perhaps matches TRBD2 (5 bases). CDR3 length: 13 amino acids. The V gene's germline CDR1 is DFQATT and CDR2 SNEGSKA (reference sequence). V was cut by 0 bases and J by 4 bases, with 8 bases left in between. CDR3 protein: CSARDAGADTQYF. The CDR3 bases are TGCAGTGCTAGAGATGCGGGCGCAGATACGCAGTATTTT.

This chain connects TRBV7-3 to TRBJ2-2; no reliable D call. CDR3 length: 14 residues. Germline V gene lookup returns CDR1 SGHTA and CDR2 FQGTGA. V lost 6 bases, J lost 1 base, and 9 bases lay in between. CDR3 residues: CASREHRNTGELFF. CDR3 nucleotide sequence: TGTGCCAGCAGAGAGCACAGGAACACCGGGGAGCTGTTTTTT.

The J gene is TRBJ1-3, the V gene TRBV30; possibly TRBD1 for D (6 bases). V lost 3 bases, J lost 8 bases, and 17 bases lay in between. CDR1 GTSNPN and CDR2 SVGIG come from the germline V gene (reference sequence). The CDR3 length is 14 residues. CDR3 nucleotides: TGTGCCTGGAGAAGGGGGGTCCTGACGGACACCATATATTTT. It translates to CAWRRGVLTDTIYF. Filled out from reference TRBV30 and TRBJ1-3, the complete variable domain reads SQTIHQWPATLVQPVGSPLSLECTVEGTSNPNLYWYRQAAGRGLQLLFYSVGIGQISSEVPQNLSASRPQDRQFILSSKKLLLSDSGFYLCAWRRGVLTDTIYFGEGSWLTVV.